The 26 T cell receptor beta chains listed next were all sequenced from one sample in a study of OX40 agonist ivuxolimab in advanced cancers. Data came from immunoSEQ multiplex PCR; TCRdb stores just in-frame clones and leaves some out. The sample holds around 64,000 clones, 87% seen once. The sequenced sample was CD4+ or CD8+ T cells sorted from blood, obtained in a trial of the OX40 agonist ivuxolimab. The receptors shown here come from an adult with an advanced solid tumor such as melanoma, head and neck, liver or kidney cancer.

The chain carries TRBV11-3 and TRBJ2-2; the match to TRBD2 covers 8 bases. Trimming cost V 5 bases and J 6 bases; bases outside gene matches: 5. The germline V gene encodes CDR1 SGHNT and CDR2 YENEEA. CDR3 size: 14 residues. The CDR3: CASSPGGRPGELFF. In DNA, the CDR3 is TGTGCCAGCAGCCCGGGAGGGCGACCCGGGGAGCTGTTTTTT.

This chain links TRBV20-1 with TRBJ2-3; D is unresolved. The germline V gene has CDR1 DFQATT and CDR2 SNEGSKA (reference sequence). V dropped 6 bases and J dropped 2 bases, with 6 bases sitting between them. The CDR3 is 11 residues long. The chain's CDR3 is CSALITDTQYF. DNA of the CDR3: TGCAGTGCGCTTATCACAGATACGCAGTATTTT.

The chain joins TRBV14 to TRBJ2-1; TRBD2 matches 8 bases. V was clipped by 1 base and J by 12 bases; unmatched bases: 8. The germline V gene has CDR1 SGHDN and CDR2 FVKESK. The CDR3 extends over 14 amino acids. CDR3 protein: CASSQGFSGNRQFF. The CDR3 DNA sequence: TGTGCCAGCAGCCAAGGTTTTAGCGGGAATCGGCAGTTCTTC. The full variable domain, with the rest looked up from reference TRBV14 and TRBJ2-1, is EAGVTQFPSHSVIEKGQTVTLRCDPISGHDNLYWYRRVMGKEIKFLLHFVKESKQDESGMPNNRFLAERTGGTYSTLKVQPAELEDSGVYFCASSQGFSGNRQFFGPGTRLTVL.

The count of this clone is one. The V gene is TRBV5-1, the J gene TRBJ1-3; 7 nucleotides agree with TRBD1. Unmatched junction bases numbered 6, after V lost 5 bases and J lost 4 bases. Germline lookup yields CDR1 SGHRS and CDR2 YFSETQ. CDR3 length equals 14 residues. CDR3: CASSKQGNGNTIYF. Written as DNA, the CDR3 is TGCGCCAGCAGTAAACAGGGGAACGGAAACACCATATATTTT. Full variable domain (remainder filled in from reference TRBV5-1 and TRBJ1-3): KAGVTQTPRYLIKTRGQQVTLSCSPISGHRSVSWYQQTPGQGLQFLFEYFSETQRNKGNFPGRFSGRQFSNSRSEMNVSTLELGDSALYLCASSKQGNGNTIYFGEGSWLTVV.

This chain uses TRBV9 with TRBJ2-7, with 7 bases fitting TRBD2. The V gene end was trimmed by 4 bases and the J gene end by 1 base; junction bases not matched to a gene: 11. The CDR3 consists of 16 residues. Germline CDR1 and CDR2: SGDLS and YYNGEE. Written as DNA, the CDR3 is TGTGCCAGCAGCCCCGGAGGTGCGGGGGTTTCCTACGAGCAGTACTTC. Its protein product is CASSPGGAGVSYEQYF.

The chain has TRBV7-8 and TRBJ2-1; a possible D gene is TRBD1 (6 bases). The CDR3 length is 19 residues. Germline CDR1 reads SGHVS; CDR2 reads FQNEAQ. V dropped 2 bases and J dropped 0 bases, with 20 bases sitting between them. The CDR3 sequence: CASSLMGHLPSSSYNEQFF. The DNA of the CDR3 is TGTGCCAGCAGCTTAATGGGACACCTACCCTCGAGCTCCTACAATGAGCAGTTCTTC.

This rearrangement joins TRBV5-1 to TRBJ2-7; 8 nucleotides align to TRBD1. The CDR3 totals 15 residues. V lost 4 bases and J lost 3; bases outside the gene matches: 9. The germline CDR1 and CDR2 sequences are SGHRS and YFSETQ. CDR3 bases: TGCGCCAGCAGCCCCGAGGACAGGGAATTCTACGAGCAGTACTTC. Translating gives CASSPEDREFYEQYF.

The chain recombines TRBV7-2 with TRBJ1-2; D not certain. The CDR3 loop spans 12 amino acids. Trimming removed 3 bases from V and 4 bases from J, with 6 bases in between. The germline V gene encodes CDR1 SGHTA and CDR2 FQGNSA. Here the CDR3 DNA reads TGTGCCAGCAGCTTCGCCTCCTATGGCTACACCTTC. The encoded protein is CASSFASYGYTF.

This chain connects TRBV7-8 to TRBJ2-5; unclear D gene. The CDR3 totals 13 residues. Per the germline V gene, CDR1 is SGHVS and CDR2 is FQNEAQ. V dropped 8 bases and J dropped 0 bases, with 10 bases sitting between them. The CDR3: CASCRQNQETQYF. The DNA of the CDR3 is TGTGCCAGCTGCCGACAAAACCAAGAGACCCAGTACTTC.

This clone was recorded once. V and J are TRBV30 and TRBJ2-7; the D gene could be TRBD1 or TRBD2 (5 bases each). The germline V and J ends were trimmed by 2 bases and 2 bases, with 16 bases remaining between them. CDR3 length: 15 amino acids. In germline, CDR1 is GTSNPN, CDR2 SVGIG (reference sequence). The CDR3 bases are TGTGCCTGGAGTAAGCGGACATTGCAGACCTACGAGCAGTACTTC. Amino acid sequence: CAWSKRTLQTYEQYF. Combining the CDR3 with reference TRBV30 and TRBJ2-7 gives the whole variable domain SQTIHQWPATLVQPVGSPLSLECTVEGTSNPNLYWYRQAAGRGLQLLFYSVGIGQISSEVPQNLSASRPQDRQFILSSKKLLLSDSGFYLCAWSKRTLQTYEQYFGPGTRLTVT.

V usage is TRBV5-1 and J usage is TRBJ2-7, with TRBD1 matching 10 bases. From germline, CDR1 is SGHRS and CDR2 YFSETQ. This CDR3 is built from 14 residues. V lost 4 bases and J lost 6; bases outside the gene matches: 7. The chain's CDR3 is CASSTAGTGAEQYF. The CDR3 DNA follows: TGCGCCAGCAGCACGGCCGGGACAGGGGCCGAGCAGTACTTC. Complete variable domain (other parts from reference TRBV5-1 and TRBJ2-7): KAGVTQTPRYLIKTRGQQVTLSCSPISGHRSVSWYQQTPGQGLQFLFEYFSETQRNKGNFPGRFSGRQFSNSRSEMNVSTLELGDSALYLCASSTAGTGAEQYFGPGTRLTVT.

This chain joins TRBV2 and TRBJ2-7; 9 bases map to TRBD1. Germline V gene lookup returns CDR1 SNHLY and CDR2 FYNNEI. V lost 6 bases to trimming and J lost 7 bases; unmatched junction nucleotides: 7. This CDR3 comprises 13 residues. CDR3 amino acids: CASRDRGFWEQYF. The CDR3 DNA sequence: TGTGCCAGCAGGGACAGGGGCTTTTGGGAGCAGTACTTC.

As regards this clone: Relative to the germline gene, one junction end is altered; a read error may explain this. The chain has TRBV7-9 and TRBJ2-7, with a weak D call TRBD1 (6 bases). The CDR3 contains 14 residues. Germline CDR1 and CDR2: SEHNR and FQNEAQ (reference sequence). The CDR3 reads CASSQRQELYEQYF. The CDR3 nucleotides read TGCGCCAGCAGCCAACGACAGGAGCTCTACGAGCAGTACTTC.

The chain is built from TRBV7-9 and TRBJ2-5; D is ambiguous. CDR3 size: 12 residues. Germline V gives CDR1 SEHNR, CDR2 FQNEAQ (reference sequence). V lost 5 bases and J lost 5, with 9 bases in between. This CDR3 reads CASSLRTETQYF. The DNA of the CDR3 is TGTGCCAGCAGCCTCCGGACCGAGACCCAGTACTTC.

J is TRBJ2-1 and V is TRBV5-1, with D hard to call. This CDR3 contains 15 residues. Germline V gene lookup returns CDR1 SGHRS and CDR2 YFSETQ. V was clipped by 4 bases and J by 1 base, with 12 bases between them. CDR3 nucleotide sequence: TGCGCCAGCAGCAGGGCACCACAATCCTACAATGAGCAGTTCTTC. The encoded protein is CASSRAPQSYNEQFF.

This clone was found a few times. CDR3 protein: CASSPGPQGWYGYTF. CDR3 nucleotide sequence: TGTGCCAGCAGCCCAGGACCCCAGGGATGGTATGGCTACACCTTC. This sequence joins TRBV7-3 and TRBJ1-2; a weak D match, TRBD1 (5 bases). CDR1 SGHTA and CDR2 FQGTGA come from the germline V gene. Trimming removed 5 bases from V and 5 bases from J, with 18 bases in between. The CDR3 runs to 15 residues.

The rearrangement links TRBV6-1 to TRBJ2-7, with TRBD1 matching over 7 bases. The junction had 6 bases not matched to a gene; V was cut back by 4 bases and J by 0 bases. This CDR3 spans 15 amino acids. Germline loops: CDR1 MNHNS, CDR2 SASEGT. CDR3 DNA: TGTGCCAGCAGTGTCCGGGACAGCCTCTCCTACGAGCAGTACTTC. Protein: CASSVRDSLSYEQYF.

The chain uses TRBV5-1 and TRBJ1-2; tentative D call: TRBD1 (6 bases). The germline V gene has CDR1 SGHRS and CDR2 YFSETQ. This CDR3 comprises 13 residues. V gave up 4 bases and J gave up 4 bases, with 11 bases separating them. CDR3: CASSVDRPYGYTF. The CDR3 nucleotides read TGCGCCAGCAGCGTGGACAGACCCTATGGCTACACCTTC.

The genes are TRBV27 and TRBJ1-6; D call uncertain. Trimming took off 2 bases at V and 0 bases at J, with 8 bases between the two ends. Germline lookup yields CDR1 MNHEY and CDR2 SMNVEV (reference sequence). The CDR3 length is 16 residues. The CDR3 DNA sequence: TGTGCCAGCAGTTTAGCTCGAAGCTCCTATAATTCACCCCTCCACTTT. This codes for CASSLARSSYNSPLHF.

The rearrangement joins TRBV5-5 to TRBJ1-1; D unclear. The germline V gene has CDR1 SGHKS and CDR2 YYEKEE (reference sequence). Trimming stripped 0 bases from V and 2 bases from J, with 8 bases between. The CDR3 covers 14 residues. The CDR3 spells CASSLVSSNTEAFF. Written as DNA, the CDR3 is TGTGCCAGCAGCTTGGTAAGCTCCAACACTGAAGCTTTCTTT.

The chain carries TRBV6-1 and TRBJ2-7; 9 nucleotides align to TRBD2. This CDR3 region has 15 residues. CDR1 and CDR2 from the germline V gene are MNHNS and SASEGT. V gave up 5 bases and J gave up 5 bases; unmatched junction bases: 10. CDR3 protein: CASSKRASGDHEQYF. In DNA, the CDR3 is TGTGCCAGCAGTAAGAGGGCTAGCGGGGACCACGAGCAGTACTTC.

The J gene is TRBJ1-4, the V gene TRBV30, with TRBD1 identical over 7 bases. CDR3 length: 15 residues. V trimming: 1 base; J trimming: 10 bases; junction bases outside the gene matches: 12. Germline values: CDR1 GTSNPN, CDR2 SVGIG (reference sequence). The CDR3 sequence is CAWSDQGRGLGKLFF. The CDR3 DNA reads as TGTGCCTGGAGTGACCAGGGTAGGGGGCTGGGAAAACTGTTTTTT.

The rearrangement joins TRBV2 to TRBJ1-2, with a tentative D call TRBD1 (5 bases). Germline lookup yields CDR1 SNHLY and CDR2 FYNNEI. V shed 4 bases and J shed 4 bases, with 13 bases lying between them. There are 14 residues in the CDR3. In nucleotides, the CDR3 is TGTGCCAGCAGTGGTGGGGGACTTTCCTATGGCTACACCTTC. Its translation: CASSGGGLSYGYTF.

A word on this clone: The junction differs from germline at one of its ends, possibly a read error. The chain carries TRBV6-5 and TRBJ1-5; tentatively, D is TRBD1 (5 bases). Germline CDR1 reads MNHEY; CDR2 reads SVGAGI. This CDR3 contains 14 residues. DNA for the CDR3: TGTGCCAGCAGTTACACAGGAATCTATCAACCCCAGCATTTT. This sequence encodes CASSYTGIYQPQHF.

V gene TRBV5-1 combines with J gene TRBJ1-4; 9 positions agree with TRBD1. CDR3 length: 18 amino acids. Germline CDR1 is SGHRS and CDR2 is YFSETQ. Germline trimming cut 0 bases from V and 0 bases from J; bases unmatched to any gene: 6. CDR3 nucleotides: TGCGCCAGCAGCTTGGCCGGGACAGGGACTGCAACTAATGAAAAACTGTTTTTT. Protein product: CASSLAGTGTATNEKLFF. Combining the CDR3 with reference TRBV5-1 and TRBJ1-4 gives the whole variable domain KAGVTQTPRYLIKTRGQQVTLSCSPISGHRSVSWYQQTPGQGLQFLFEYFSETQRNKGNFPGRFSGRQFSNSRSEMNVSTLELGDSALYLCASSLAGTGTATNEKLFFGSGTQLSVL.

The rearrangement uses TRBV30 and TRBJ1-2; D is undetermined. The CDR3 runs to 13 residues. Trimming took 4 bases from V and 4 from J, leaving 13 bases between them. Germline-derived CDR1 and CDR2 are GTSNPN and SVGIG (reference sequence). CDR3 sequence (DNA): TGTGCCTGGACTTTCGCTGGCCTCTATGGCTACACCTTC. Protein product: CAWTFAGLYGYTF.